These 14 T cell receptor beta chains came from one sample sequenced in a study of OX40 agonist ivuxolimab in advanced cancers. Clones were read by immunoSEQ multiplex PCR, and TCRdb kept only the in-frame ones, dropping some. The sample includes roughly 15,000 clones, around nine tenths of them seen just once. The sample in question was CD4+ or CD8+ T cells sorted from blood, obtained in a trial of the OX40 agonist ivuxolimab. The receptors were sampled from an adult with an advanced solid tumor such as melanoma, head and neck, liver or kidney cancer.

The V gene is TRBV7-9, the J gene TRBJ1-5; D is ambiguous. V was trimmed by 1 base and J by 3 bases, leaving 10 bases between them. Germline CDR1 is SEHNR and CDR2 is FQNEAQ (reference sequence). This CDR3 spans 15 amino acids. CDR3 DNA sequence: TGTGCCAGCAGCTTAGATGGCGGCCCCAATCAGCCCCAGCATTTT. It is translated as CASSLDGGPNQPQHF. Full variable domain (outside the CDR3, taken from reference TRBV7-9 and TRBJ1-5): DTGVSQNPRHKITKRGQNVTFRCDPISEHNRLYWYRQTLGQGPEFLTYFQNEAQLEKSRLLSDRFSAERPKGSFSTLEIQRTEQGDSAMYLCASSLDGGPNQPQHFGDGTRLSIL.

The V gene is TRBV9, the J gene TRBJ2-7; the D call may be TRBD1 or TRBD2 (5 bases each). Looked up from germline, CDR1 is SGDLS and CDR2 is YYNGEE. The CDR3 runs to 12 residues. V was cut by 0 bases and J by 6 bases, with 7 bases left in between. CDR3 sequence (DNA): TGTGCCAGCAGCGTAGTTGGGGGCGAGCAGTACTTC. It is translated as CASSVVGGEQYF.

The chain recombines TRBV9 with TRBJ1-2; the D gene is possibly TRBD1 (6 bases). The V gene's germline CDR1 is SGDLS and CDR2 YYNGEE. The CDR3 extends over 13 amino acids. V was pared by 0 bases and J by 7 bases, with 10 bases between. This CDR3 is CASSVGGQRGYTF. For the CDR3, the DNA is TGTGCCAGCAGCGTAGGAGGACAGCGTGGCTACACCTTC.

The chain uses TRBV6-1 and TRBJ2-2, with a weak D call TRBD1 (6 bases). The CDR3 is made up of 14 amino acids. V was shortened by 6 bases and J by 2 bases, with 10 bases between the two germline ends. Germline values: CDR1 MNHNS, CDR2 SASEGT. The CDR3 sequence is CASRGTSNTGELFF. Written as DNA, the CDR3 is TGTGCCAGCAGGGGGACAAGTAACACCGGGGAGCTGTTTTTT.

This clone has a single count. The chain is built from TRBV29-1 and TRBJ2-1, with 11 nucleotides matching TRBD2. The CDR3 has 12 amino acids. The germline V gene has CDR1 SQVTM and CDR2 ANQGSEA. In nucleotides, the CDR3 is TGCGGATATAGCGGGGGGGCCCATGAGCAGTTCTTC. Translation gives CGYSGGAHEQFF.

The chain combines TRBV10-1 with TRBJ2-7, with D uncertain. V was cut by 6 bases and J by 3 bases, with 12 bases left in between. Germline CDR1 reads WNHNN; CDR2 reads SYGVQD (reference sequence). The CDR3 totals 13 residues. CDR3 DNA sequence: TGCGCCAGCAGCCGCGGCTTGAACTACGAGCAGTACTTC. Translated, it gives CASSRGLNYEQYF.

This clone has just one count. The V gene is TRBV7-9, the J gene TRBJ1-4; 11 bases agree with TRBD1. From germline, CDR1 is SEHNR and CDR2 FQNEAQ (reference sequence). The CDR3 runs 15 residues. V shed 4 bases and J 7 bases; nucleotides not matched to a gene: 5. CDR3 in DNA: TGTGCCAGCAGCTATGCCGGGACAGGGGGTGAAAAACTGTTTTTT. Protein: CASSYAGTGGEKLFF.

This clone was seen just once. The chain couples TRBV7-9 to TRBJ2-7; TRBD1 matches at 8 bases. This CDR3 region has 16 residues. V lost 1 base, J lost 2 bases, and 7 bases stayed unmatched. Germline CDR1 and CDR2: SEHNR and FQNEAQ (reference sequence). The CDR3 nucleotides read TGTGCCAGCAGCTTAGAAGGACAGGGCCCGACCTACGAGCAGTACTTC. Translation gives CASSLEGQGPTYEQYF. Combining the CDR3 with reference TRBV7-9 and TRBJ2-7 gives the whole variable domain DTGVSQNPRHKITKRGQNVTFRCDPISEHNRLYWYRQTLGQGPEFLTYFQNEAQLEKSRLLSDRFSAERPKGSFSTLEIQRTEQGDSAMYLCASSLEGQGPTYEQYFGPGTRLTVT.

This rearrangement joins TRBV11-2 to TRBJ1-3; no reliable D call. The CDR3 extends over 13 amino acids. V dropped 8 bases and J dropped 4 bases, with 12 bases sitting between them. Looked up from germline, CDR1 is SGHAT and CDR2 is FQNNGV. The CDR3 sequence: CASSRDRGNTIYF. As DNA, the CDR3 is TGTGCCAGCTCGAGGGATCGGGGAAACACCATATATTTT.

Turning to this clone: The sample carries other DNA sequences with the same CDR3. This chain connects TRBV5-8 to TRBJ1-6; D is unresolved. This CDR3 contains 16 residues. Trimming left V 4 bases short and J 5 bases short, with 16 bases between. CDR1 is SGHTS, CDR2 YDEGEE, per germline. In nucleotides, the CDR3 is TGTGCCAGCAGCGTGGATGGGTCGAGGAATAATTCACCCCTCCACTTT. Encoded protein: CASSVDGSRNNSPLHF. The whole variable domain, filled in from reference TRBV5-8 and TRBJ1-6, reads EAGVTQSPTHLIKTRGQQATLRCSPISGHTSVYWYQQALGLGLQFLLWYDEGEERNRGNFPPRFSGRQFPNYSSELNVNALELEDSALYLCASSVDGSRNNSPLHFGNGTRLTVT.

This clone was seen only once. V and J are TRBV18 and TRBJ2-7; 8 nucleotides match TRBD2. The V segment lost 3 bases and the J segment 5 bases; nucleotides outside the gene matches: 18. The CDR3 is 18 amino acids. Germline V lookup: CDR1 KGHSH, CDR2 LQKENI. This CDR3 is CASSPKPAGVFQTHEQYF. The CDR3 bases are TGTGCCAGCTCACCTAAACCAGCGGGGGTCTTCCAGACCCACGAGCAGTACTTC.

This chain joins TRBV28 and TRBJ2-5; 11 bases agree with TRBD2. The J call may be mistaken, given a closer DNA end match to TRBJ2-7. Germline V gene sequence: CDR1 MDHEN, CDR2 SYDVKM. The CDR3 has 15 amino acids. The CDR3 nucleotides are TGTGCCAGCAGTTCCACTAGCGGGGGAATCTACGAGCAGTACTTC. Translating gives CASSSTSGGIYEQYF.

Remarks on this clone: Other DNA sequences in the same sample also yield this CDR3. CDR3 nucleotide sequence: TGTGCCAGCACTCTGAGACAGGGGTCCACTGAAGCTTTCTTT. Protein product: CASTLRQGSTEAFF. This sequence joins TRBV6-5 and TRBJ1-1, with 8 bases fitting TRBD1. The CDR3 has 14 amino acids. V lost 7 bases, J lost 4 bases, and 8 bases stayed unmatched. Per the germline V gene, CDR1 is MNHEY and CDR2 is SVGAGI.

This clone is judged medium-sized. This sample also contains other DNA sequences that code for the same CDR3. The J gene is TRBJ2-7, the V gene TRBV9; TRBD1 matches 8 bases. The germline CDR1 and CDR2 sequences are SGDLS and YYNGEE. After removal of 3 bases from V and 4 bases from J, the junction contained 3 bases not matched to a gene. The CDR3 runs to 13 residues. This chain's CDR3 is CASSAGTGYEQYF. Here the CDR3 DNA reads TGTGCCAGCAGCGCCGGGACAGGATACGAGCAGTACTTC.